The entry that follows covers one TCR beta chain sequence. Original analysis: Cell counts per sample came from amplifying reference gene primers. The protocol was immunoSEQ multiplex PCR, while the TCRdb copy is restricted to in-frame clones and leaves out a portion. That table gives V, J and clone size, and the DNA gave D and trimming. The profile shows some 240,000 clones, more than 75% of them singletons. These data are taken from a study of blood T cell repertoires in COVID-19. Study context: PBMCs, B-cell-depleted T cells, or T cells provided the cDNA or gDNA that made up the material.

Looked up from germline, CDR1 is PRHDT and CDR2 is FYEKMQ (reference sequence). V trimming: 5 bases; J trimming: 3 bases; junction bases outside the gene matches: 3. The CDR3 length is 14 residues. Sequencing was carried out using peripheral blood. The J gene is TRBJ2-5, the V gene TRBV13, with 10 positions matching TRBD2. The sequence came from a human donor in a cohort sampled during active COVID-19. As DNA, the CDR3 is TGTGCCAGCAGCCTCGGACTAGCGGAAGAGACCCAGTACTTC. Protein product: CASSLGLAEETQYF.